This TCR beta chain was observed in a study of CD8 T cells in ankylosing spondylitis (TCRdb year 2017). As for the study more broadly: To find TCR variants linked to disease, the study profiled T cell receptor beta repertoires in ankylosing spondylitis patients and healthy donors. The full study cohort was made up of roughly 25 ankylosing spondylitis patients and about a hundred healthy donors. Peripheral blood samples were taken, and synovial fluid was additionally collected from ankylosing spondylitis patients.

Instrument on record: Illumina HiSeq 2500. Quantitative 5'-RACE with molecular barcodes was used to prepare TCR beta libraries. As for the original processing: Disease-linked TCR variants were identified with a new computational method built on a probabilistic model of VDJ rearrangement. In TCRdb, the public reads were trimmed at Q25 with fastp and aligned with MiXCR, with productive beta chains retained. A single entry per CDR3 protein holds the most common genes and DNA from its merged rows. The V and J calls were not made by the authors but by TCRdb's processing. Across this sample there are approximately 100,000 distinct CDR3 sequences, with about 8.3% seen only once. 9.9% of the sample comes from the top ten. Paper-wide results and their limitations: A TCR beta motif of about 8 highly homologous amino acid variants appeared characteristic of blood from ankylosing spondylitis patients. Some motif variants were previously reported in synovial fluid and blood of reactive arthritis patients, suggesting common disease-initiation mechanisms. The disease-linked clones were reported as significantly enriched in matched synovial fluid samples from ankylosing spondylitis patients. In peripheral blood, the disease-linked clones were found at relatively low frequencies and had a CD8+ phenotype.

The sample holds many counts of this clonotype. The target of this receptor is not known. No much larger clonotype is one base removed from it; base qualities were not supplied. The source is a male donor with ankylosing spondylitis or in good health (not recorded which). Material: blood, either unsorted or a sorted T cell fraction (not recorded which).

The CDR3 corresponds to CASSHDGSNTQYF. In nucleotide form, the sequence is TGTGCCAGCAGCCACGACGGGAGTAATACGCAGTATTTT. Recombination connected TRBV4-2 to TRBJ2-3, with TRBD2 perhaps the D gene, on 6 matching bases. At the junction V is shortened by 3 bases and J by 7 bases, with 11 bases in between. For CDR1 and CDR2, the germline V gene lists LGHNA and YNFKEQ. The cysteine opens and the phenylalanine closes a CDR3 of 13 amino acids. Just CDR3 DNA is preserved here, 39 bases in frame from base 1.